Shown below are 21 T cell receptor beta chains from a single sample sequenced in a study of blood T cells in healthy people across ages. The authors ran a second PCR of roughly 6 to 12 cycles using a sample-barcoded 5' primer and a J-beta primer mix. TCRdb processed the 5' RACE reads anew with MiXCR; each CDR3 protein has one entry. The sample has over a million distinct CDR3 sequences, 35% to 55% seen once. Sequencing input: blood. The source of these receptors is a woman aged 55-70 years in good health.

The V gene is TRBV28, the J gene TRBJ2-2; a weak D match, TRBD2 (6 bases). With 2 bases removed from V and 4 bases from J, the gap between germline ends came to 11 bases. This CDR3 has 15 amino acids. Germline lookup yields CDR1 MDHEN and CDR2 SYDVKM. The CDR3 loop reads CASSLTSWGTGELFF. The CDR3 DNA follows: TGTGCCAGCAGTTTAACTAGCTGGGGCACCGGGGAGCTGTTTTTT.

This sequence joins TRBV11-2 and TRBJ2-5; TRBD1 matches 8 bases. The CDR3 is 13 amino acids. From germline, CDR1 is SGHAT and CDR2 FQNNGV. The V and J ends lost 6 bases and 5 bases, in that order; junction bases with no gene match: 5. The CDR3 DNA sequence: TGTGCCAGCAGAAGCACAGGGGGGGAGACCCAGTACTTC. As protein: CASRSTGGETQYF.

The rearrangement links TRBV5-5 to TRBJ1-2, with 7 bases identical to TRBD1. The CDR3 spans 14 residues. The V and J ends lost 6 bases and 4 bases, in that order; junction bases with no gene match: 9. Germline assignment: CDR1 SGHKS and CDR2 YYEKEE (reference sequence). CDR3 protein: CASIQTSGGYGYTF. CDR3 bases: TGTGCCAGCATCCAAACGTCAGGGGGCTATGGCTACACCTTC.

V gene TRBV27 combines with J gene TRBJ2-1; 8 bases map to TRBD1. The CDR3 has 15 amino acids. V shed 8 bases, J shed 1 base, and the junction held 7 bases outside the gene matches. In germline, CDR1 is MNHEY, CDR2 SMNVEV (reference sequence). This chain's CDR3 is CASRQDRVSYNEQFF. The CDR3 DNA follows: TGTGCCAGCCGCCAGGACAGGGTTTCCTACAATGAGCAGTTCTTC.

This clonotype was recorded a few times. In DNA form, the CDR3 reads TGTGCCAGCAGCCCCTCGTCGGTATTGTACGAGCAGTACTTC. Translated: CASSPSSVLYEQYF. This chain uses TRBV7-9 with TRBJ2-7, with unresolved D. Trimming cost V 5 bases and J 4 bases, with 15 bases left between them. This CDR3 is 14 amino acids long. Looked up from germline, CDR1 is SEHNR and CDR2 is FQNEAQ (reference sequence). The full variable domain, rest sourced from reference TRBV7-9 and TRBJ2-7, is DTGVSQNPRHKITKRGQNVTFRCDPISEHNRLYWYRQTLGQGPEFLTYFQNEAQLEKSRLLSDRFSAERPKGSFSTLEIQRTEQGDSAMYLCASSPSSVLYEQYFGPGTRLTVT.

Note on this clonotype: At one boundary the junction diverges from the germline segment, which might be a read error. The chain links TRBV10-3 to TRBJ2-7, with 7 bases fitting TRBD2. Germline V gene data show CDR1 as ENHRY and CDR2 as SYGVKD. The length of the CDR3 is 15 residues. The CDR3 DNA reads as TGTGCCATCAGTGGGCAGCGGGGCGCCTCCTACGAGCGGTACTTC. It is translated as CAISGQRGASYERYF.

This clonotype was seen only a few times. The gene calls are TRBV9 and TRBJ1-5; no clear D gene. Trimming removed 4 bases from V and 6 bases from J, with 14 bases in between. The CDR3 has 14 amino acids. From germline, CDR1 is SGDLS and CDR2 YYNGEE. The CDR3 region has the DNA TGTGCCAGCAGCTCCCAAGGTAGCGGTCAGCCCCAGCATTTT. Residues: CASSSQGSGQPQHF.

V and J are TRBV2 and TRBJ2-1, with D possibly TRBD1 on 6 matching bases. V was pared by 10 bases and J by 1 base, with 17 bases between. CDR3 length: 15 amino acids. Germline V lookup: CDR1 SNHLY, CDR2 FYNNEI. The CDR3 reads CATTGTRTSYNEQFF. CDR3 in DNA: TGTGCCACCACCGGGACAAGGACATCCTACAATGAGCAGTTCTTC. Looking up the rest from reference TRBV2 and TRBJ2-1 gives the full variable domain: EPEVTQTPSHQVTQMGQEVILRCVPISNHLYFYWYRQILGQKVEFLVSFYNNEISEKSEIFDDQFSVERPDGSNFTLKIRSTKLEDSAMYFCATTGTRTSYNEQFFGPGTRLTVL.

This CDR3 reads CASSRLEFYGYTF. CDR3 sequence (DNA): TGTGCCAGCAGTAGATTAGAGTTCTATGGCTACACCTTC. J is TRBJ1-2 and V is TRBV2, with D unresolved. The CDR3 spans 13 residues. V gave up 5 bases and J gave up 4 bases, with 11 bases separating them. Germline values: CDR1 SNHLY, CDR2 FYNNEI.

The genes are TRBV9 and TRBJ1-2; unclear D gene. The germline V and J ends were trimmed by 3 bases and 5 bases, with 17 bases remaining between them. CDR3 length: 15 amino acids. Germline V gene sequence: CDR1 SGDLS, CDR2 YYNGEE. The CDR3 DNA reads as TGTGCCAGCAGCGCCAGCCAAGTCCACACTTATGGCTACACCTTC. Amino acid sequence: CASSASQVHTYGYTF. Looking up the rest from reference TRBV9 and TRBJ1-2 gives the full variable domain: DSGVTQTPKHLITATGQRVTLRCSPRSGDLSVYWYQQSLDQGLQFLIQYYNGEERAKGNILERFSAQQFPDLHSELNLSSLELGDSALYFCASSASQVHTYGYTFGSGTRLTVV.

The CDR3 reads CGGPVQETQYF. For the CDR3, the DNA is TGCGGGGGACCAGTTCAAGAGACCCAGTACTTC. The chain joins TRBV20-1 to TRBJ2-5, with D perhaps matching TRBD1 or TRBD2 (5 bases each). This CDR3 comprises 11 residues. Germline values: CDR1 DFQATT, CDR2 SNEGSKA (reference sequence).

CDR3 coding DNA: TGTGCCAGCAGTAGCGGGAGTCGCAATGAGCAGTTCTTC. Its translation: CASSSGSRNEQFF. The chain links TRBV7-2 to TRBJ2-1; TRBD2 agrees at 9 bases. Germline V CDR1 and CDR2: SGHTA, FQGNSA. With 6 bases clipped from V and 6 bases from J, the junction kept 3 bases outside the gene matches. This CDR3 spans 13 amino acids.

The CDR3 region has the DNA TGCAGTGCTAGCCAGCTTATTAACAATGAGCAGTTCTTC. Protein sequence: CSASQLINNEQFF. The chain joins TRBV20-1 to TRBJ2-1, with D uncertain. The CDR3 contains 13 residues. CDR1 DFQATT and CDR2 SNEGSKA come from the germline V gene (reference sequence). V lost 3 bases and J lost 5, with 11 bases in between.

V usage is TRBV7-9 and J usage is TRBJ2-7; possibly TRBD1 for D (6 bases). The CDR3 covers 16 residues. V lost 3 bases and J 1 base, leaving 16 bases between the germline ends. Germline assignment: CDR1 SEHNR and CDR2 FQNEAQ (reference sequence). The chain's CDR3 is CASSFTSGQGSYEQYF. The CDR3 region has the DNA TGTGCCAGCAGCTTTACCTCGGGACAAGGTTCCTACGAGCAGTACTTC.

The chain carries TRBV5-6 and TRBJ2-5; tentatively, D is TRBD1 or TRBD2 (6 bases each). Trimming cost V 3 bases and J 0 bases, with 21 bases left between them. The germline V gene encodes CDR1 SGHDT and CDR2 YYEEEE. The CDR3 contains 18 residues. The CDR3, as DNA: TGTGCCAGCAGCTCAGGAGGGGGGCAGAACAGGTACCAAGAGACCCAGTACTTC. Translating it yields CASSSGGGQNRYQETQYF.

In its sample, this clonotype was seen a few times. The J gene is TRBJ2-4, the V gene TRBV3-1; possible D gene TRBD2, 6 bases. Judging by the DNA end, TRBJ2-7 fits better; the J call may be wrong. CDR1 and CDR2 from the germline V gene are LGHDT and YNNKEL (reference sequence). CDR3 size: 15 residues. The CDR3 spells CASSQGASAPYEQYF. CDR3 DNA: TGTGCCAGCAGCCAAGGGGCTAGCGCCCCATACGAGCAGTACTTC.

There are a few counts of this clonotype. The chain couples TRBV10-3 to TRBJ2-3, with D maybe TRBD2 (6 bases). Trimming removed 3 bases from V and 7 bases from J, with 11 bases in between. The CDR3 covers 13 residues. The germline gives CDR1 ENHRY, CDR2 SYGVKD. The CDR3 region has the DNA TGTGCCATCAGTGAAACTAGCAGACATACGCAGTATTTT. Translated: CAISETSRHTQYF.

This rearrangement joins TRBV6-5 to TRBJ2-3; D not certain. Germline V gene sequence: CDR1 MNHEY, CDR2 SVGAGI. V was trimmed by 2 bases and J by 4 bases, leaving 16 bases between them. CDR3 length: 16 amino acids. CDR3 nucleotide sequence: TGTGCCAGCAGTTACGGGGATGGGCAGGCGGCAGATACGCAGTATTTT. Translated: CASSYGDGQAADTQYF.

V and J are TRBV3-1 and TRBJ2-7; maybe TRBD1 (6 bases). Trimming cost V 1 base and J 0 bases, with 10 bases left between them. The length of the CDR3 is 15 residues. In germline, CDR1 is LGHDT, CDR2 YNNKEL (reference sequence). The CDR3 region is CASSQGTASSYEQYF. CDR3 sequence (DNA): TGTGCCAGCAGCCAAGGGACAGCCAGCTCCTACGAGCAGTACTTC.

This clonotype has more than one count but fewer than ten. The chain couples TRBV29-1 to TRBJ2-1; D gene unclear. Germline CDR1 reads SQVTM; CDR2 reads ANQGSEA. The CDR3 sequence is 14 residues long. V was shortened by 7 bases and J by 9 bases, with 22 bases between the two germline ends. CDR3 sequence (DNA): TGCAGCGCCGCCTGGAACCAATTGGCTGGTGAGCAGTTCTTC. Its protein is CSAAWNQLAGEQFF.

This clonotype was observed a handful of times. The J gene is TRBJ2-7, the V gene TRBV5-6; possibly TRBD1 or TRBD2 for D (5 bases each). V was pared by 5 bases and J by 5 bases, with 17 bases between. This CDR3 spans 14 amino acids. Germline V lookup: CDR1 SGHDT, CDR2 YYEEEE. CDR3: CASSFPRGADEQYF. DNA for the CDR3: TGTGCCAGCAGTTTTCCCCGGGGCGCGGACGAGCAGTACTTC.